These 26 T cell receptor beta chains were sequenced from one sample in a study of blood T cells in healthy people across ages. Alongside a J-beta primer mix, a sample-barcoded 5' primer served in a second PCR lasting about 7 to 11 cycles. TCRdb independently ran MiXCR on the 5' RACE reads; one entry per CDR3 protein. The data hold some 1,000,000 distinct CDR3 sequences, with 25% observed a single time. This same sample was also taken into another study, of T cells of mothers and their children.

Sequencing was performed on blood. These TCRs come from a girl aged 2 to 9 in good health.

J is TRBJ2-2 and V is TRBV5-1; maybe TRBD1 (6 bases). The CDR3 totals 15 residues. The V end lost 4 bases, the J end lost 5 bases, and 15 bases lay between the germline ends. CDR1 and CDR2 from the germline V gene are SGHRS and YFSETQ. The chain's CDR3 is CASSQGIADTGELFF. The DNA of the CDR3 is TGCGCCAGCAGCCAGGGGATAGCCGATACCGGGGAGCTGTTTTTT.

In its sample, this clonotype was seen once. The V call is TRBV7-9, the J call TRBJ2-3; either TRBD1 or TRBD2 may fit D (5 bases each). CDR3 length: 16 residues. Trimming cost V 5 bases and J 1 base, with 16 bases left between them. Per germline, CDR1 SEHNR and CDR2 FQNEAQ (reference sequence). The CDR3 loop is CASSPSGGPGTDTQYF. The CDR3 nucleotides are TGTGCCAGCAGCCCATCTGGGGGTCCCGGCACAGATACGCAGTATTTT.

This clonotype has only a few counts. This chain uses TRBV25-1 with TRBJ2-5; the D is unclear. Germline loops: CDR1 MGHDK, CDR2 SYGVNS. The V and J ends lost 6 bases and 6 bases respectively, with 17 bases between them. This CDR3 comprises 14 residues. CDR3 DNA: TGTGCCAGCAGGGAGAGCCTCGGAGCGCAGACCCAGTACTTC. Amino acids: CASRESLGAQTQYF. The whole variable domain, filled in from reference TRBV25-1 and TRBJ2-5, reads EADIYQTPRYLVIGTGKKITLECSQTMGHDKMYWYQQDPGMELHLIHYSYGVNSTEKGDLSSESTVSRIRTEHFPLTLESARPSHTSQYLCASRESLGAQTQYFGPGTRLLVL.

V and J are TRBV6-2 or TRBV6-3 and TRBJ2-5, with 11 bases matching TRBD2. Germline trimming cut 3 bases from V and 9 bases from J; bases unmatched to any gene: 12. Germline values: CDR1 MNHEY, CDR2 SVGEGT. This CDR3 spans 16 amino acids. The CDR3 DNA reads as TGTGCCAGCAGTTATGCGGTAGCGGGAGGGGTCGATCCCCAGTACTTC. It encodes CASSYAVAGGVDPQYF.

The rearrangement joins TRBV29-1 to TRBJ2-5; D assignment may be TRBD1 or TRBD2 (5 bases each). The J call may be mistaken, given a closer DNA end match to TRBJ2-7. Germline CDR1 and CDR2: SQVTM and ANQGSEA. CDR3 length equals 14 residues. The CDR3 region has the DNA TGCAGCGTTGAGGGGCAGGAGGAATCCTACGAGCAGTACTTC. Translation: CSVEGQEESYEQYF.

This CDR3 reads CASSSTEKGPAYNEQFF. CDR3 DNA sequence: TGTGCCAGCAGCTCGACGGAAAAAGGTCCCGCTTACAATGAGCAGTTCTTC. The rearrangement links TRBV7-9 to TRBJ2-1; D is uncertain. This CDR3 spans 17 amino acids. CDR1 is SEHNR and CDR2 is FQNEAQ in the germline V gene (reference sequence). V lost 4 bases to trimming and J lost 4 bases, with 20 bases between them. Supplemented by reference TRBV7-9 and TRBJ2-1, the full variable domain reads DTGVSQNPRHKITKRGQNVTFRCDPISEHNRLYWYRQTLGQGPEFLTYFQNEAQLEKSRLLSDRFSAERPKGSFSTLEIQRTEQGDSAMYLCASSSTEKGPAYNEQFFGPGTRLTVL.

The V call is TRBV9, the J call TRBJ2-1; D call uncertain. Per the germline V gene, CDR1 is SGDLS and CDR2 is YYNGEE. Trimming removed 4 bases from V and 0 bases from J, with 14 bases in between. The CDR3 totals 16 residues. The CDR3 is CASSLSTGHSYNEQFF. The CDR3 DNA reads as TGTGCCAGCAGCCTGTCGACTGGGCACTCCTACAATGAGCAGTTCTTC.

This clonotype has just a few counts. CDR3 nucleotide sequence: TGTGCCAGCAATGGGGGAGGGTTACGTTCCGGTGAGCAGTTCTTC. This translates into CASNGGGLRSGEQFF. The rearrangement uses TRBV12-3 or TRBV12-4 and TRBJ2-1, with 7 bases that match TRBD2. V shed 7 bases, J shed 9 bases, and the junction held 15 bases outside the gene matches. The CDR3 covers 15 residues.

The chain links TRBV4-1 to TRBJ2-7, with 10 bases matching TRBD2. The CDR3 consists of 16 residues. Germline assignment: CDR1 MGHRA and CDR2 YSYEKL. V shed 1 base, J shed 3 bases, and the junction held 6 bases outside the gene matches. CDR3 nucleotide sequence: TGCGCCAGCAGCCAAGTCGCTAGCGGGAGTTTCTACGAGCAGTACTTC. It encodes CASSQVASGSFYEQYF.

Only a few counts were recorded for this clonotype. CDR3 protein: CASSWGGAAISGNTIYF. The CDR3 DNA reads TGCGCCAGCAGCTGGGGGGGTGCGGCGATCTCTGGAAACACCATATATTTT. J is TRBJ1-3 and V is TRBV5-1, with D perhaps TRBD1 (5 bases). The length of the CDR3 is 17 residues. Germline V lookup: CDR1 SGHRS, CDR2 YFSETQ. V was clipped by 3 bases and J by 0 bases, with 16 bases between them.

The chain carries TRBV6-6 and TRBJ2-7; D call uncertain. The V gene lost 0 bases and the J gene lost 2 bases, with 8 bases spanning the gap. The length of the CDR3 is 14 residues. Germline V gives CDR1 MNHNY, CDR2 SVGAGI (reference sequence). CDR3 sequence reads: CASSYSFPAYEQYF. CDR3 bases: TGTGCCAGCAGTTACTCTTTCCCCGCCTACGAGCAGTACTTC.

In its sample, this clonotype was seen a few times. V is TRBV7-2 and J is TRBJ2-7; 9 bases line up with TRBD2. The germline CDR1 and CDR2 sequences are SGHTA and FQGNSA. V shed 0 bases and J 0 bases; nucleotides not matched to a gene: 6. CDR3 size: 17 residues. CDR3 sequence reads: CASSLANLAGISYEQYF. CDR3 DNA: TGTGCCAGCAGCTTAGCCAATCTAGCGGGGATCTCCTACGAGCAGTACTTC.

V gene TRBV4-1 combines with J gene TRBJ2-7; TRBD1 aligns across 10 bases. This CDR3 has 17 amino acids. J gave up 6 bases and V 3 bases, and 14 bases lay outside the gene matches. CDR1 and CDR2 from the germline V gene are MGHRA and YSYEKL. This CDR3 reads CASSHIYFRRDRGEQYF. CDR3 coding DNA: TGCGCCAGCAGCCACATATACTTCCGCCGGGACAGGGGCGAGCAGTACTTC.

In nucleotides, the CDR3 is TGCAGCGTTGTACTCAGGGTCCCACAACCTCATGGCTACACCTTC. This encodes CSVVLRVPQPHGYTF. The chain combines TRBV29-1 with TRBJ1-2; D is possibly TRBD1 (5 bases). Per the germline V gene, CDR1 is SQVTM and CDR2 is ANQGSEA. Trimming pared 4 bases from V and 6 bases from J, leaving 21 bases between. The CDR3 has 15 amino acids.

The rearrangement uses TRBV11-1 and TRBJ2-1, with 13 bases identical to TRBD2. From germline, CDR1 is SGHAT and CDR2 FQDESV (reference sequence). The V gene end was trimmed by 5 bases and the J gene end by 10 bases; junction bases not matched to a gene: 14. The CDR3 totals 17 residues. The chain's CDR3 is CASSPSSGLAGVEEQFF. The CDR3 coding sequence is TGTGCCAGCAGCCCCAGCTCTGGACTAGCGGGAGTAGAGGAGCAGTTCTTC.

V usage is TRBV11-3 and J usage is TRBJ2-5; D might be TRBD1 (6 bases). Trimming took 1 base from V and 2 from J, leaving 14 bases between them. Germline CDR1 reads SGHNT; CDR2 reads YENEEA. This CDR3 region has 16 residues. The CDR3: CASSLGTHRVQETQYF. The CDR3 DNA follows: TGTGCCAGCAGCTTAGGGACCCACAGGGTTCAAGAGACCCAGTACTTC.

The J gene is TRBJ1-6, the V gene TRBV20-1; a weak D match, TRBD1 (5 bases). The CDR3 totals 14 residues. Trimming pared 5 bases from V and 7 bases from J, leaving 15 bases between. Germline assignment: CDR1 DFQATT and CDR2 SNEGSKA (reference sequence). CDR3 coding DNA: TGCAGTGCTCCCCCGGGGACGGTAAATTCACCCCTCCACTTT. Residues: CSAPPGTVNSPLHF.

The rearrangement joins TRBV12-3 or TRBV12-4 to TRBJ2-3; no firm D call. The CDR3 has 14 residues. Trimming took 3 bases from V and 2 from J, leaving 9 bases between them. The CDR3, as DNA: TGTGCCAGCAGTTTGGCCCCGATCACAGATACGCAGTATTTT. Encoded protein: CASSLAPITDTQYF.

The sample holds a few counts of this clonotype. The chain has TRBV7-2 and TRBJ2-1; 10 bases line up with TRBD2. Germline lookup yields CDR1 SGHTA and CDR2 FQGNSA. The CDR3 consists of 13 residues. V shed 7 bases and J 5 bases; nucleotides not matched to a gene: 2. CDR3 nucleotides: TGTGCCAGCACCCTAGCGGGGGACAATGAGCAGTTCTTC. This gives the protein CASTLAGDNEQFF.

This clonotype showed up just a few times. The chain has TRBV9 and TRBJ2-3; D uncertain. V lost 4 bases, J lost 6 bases, and 12 bases lay in between. CDR3 length: 13 residues. CDR1 and CDR2 from the germline V gene are SGDLS and YYNGEE. The CDR3 spells CASSPLRADTQYF. CDR3 in DNA: TGTGCCAGCAGCCCCCTAAGGGCGGATACGCAGTATTTT.

This chain uses TRBV12-5 with TRBJ2-3; no firm D call. The CDR3 has 15 amino acids. Germline V gene lookup returns CDR1 LGHNT and CDR2 FRNRAP. With 1 base removed from V and 0 bases from J, the gap between germline ends came to 8 bases. The CDR3, as DNA: TGTGCTAGTGGTTTGGCTTTATTAAGCACAGATACGCAGTATTTT. This translates into CASGLALLSTDTQYF.

This clonotype has a handful of counts. The V and J genes are TRBV9 and TRBJ1-2; D ambiguous. The germline gives CDR1 SGDLS, CDR2 YYNGEE. V lost 3 bases and J 8 bases, leaving 23 bases between the germline ends. The CDR3 sequence is 16 residues long. The CDR3 DNA reads as TGTGCCAGCAGCGCTTATGATGGGCCTACGGCCGAGGGCTACACCTTC. Its protein is CASSAYDGPTAEGYTF.

The chain recombines TRBV28 with TRBJ2-1, with TRBD2 matching over 7 bases. The V gene end was trimmed by 5 bases and the J gene end by 4 bases; junction bases not matched to a gene: 11. The CDR3 has 16 residues. The germline V gene encodes CDR1 MDHEN and CDR2 SYDVKM. This CDR3 reads CASSPPQERDYNEQFF. In DNA form, the CDR3 reads TGTGCCAGCAGTCCTCCTCAGGAGCGGGATTACAATGAGCAGTTCTTC.

In its sample, this clonotype was seen a few times. This chain joins TRBV25-1 and TRBJ2-5; D gene uncertain. Germline CDR1 is MGHDK and CDR2 is SYGVNS. V was trimmed by 4 bases and J by 2 bases, leaving 11 bases between them. The CDR3 extends over 14 amino acids. CDR3 nucleotides: TGTGCCAGCAGTGGTCCAGACCCTCAAGAGACCCAGTACTTC. This sequence encodes CASSGPDPQETQYF.

The chain employs TRBV7-2 and TRBJ2-3; 9 bases are shared with TRBD2. V was clipped by 4 bases and J by 2 bases; unmatched bases: 4. Germline-derived CDR1 and CDR2 are SGHTA and FQGNSA. CDR3 length: 15 amino acids. In nucleotides, the CDR3 is TGTGCCAGCAGCTACTTAGCGGGGGTCACAGATACGCAGTATTTT. Translating it yields CASSYLAGVTDTQYF.

This clonotype was counted at least ten times. This sequence joins TRBV25-1 and TRBJ1-1; the D is unclear. With 3 bases removed from V and 4 bases from J, the gap between germline ends came to 9 bases. The length of the CDR3 is 13 residues. CDR1 and CDR2 from the germline V gene are MGHDK and SYGVNS. This CDR3 reads CASSDREGTEAFF. The DNA for the CDR3 is TGTGCCAGCAGTGACCGGGAGGGCACTGAAGCTTTCTTT.